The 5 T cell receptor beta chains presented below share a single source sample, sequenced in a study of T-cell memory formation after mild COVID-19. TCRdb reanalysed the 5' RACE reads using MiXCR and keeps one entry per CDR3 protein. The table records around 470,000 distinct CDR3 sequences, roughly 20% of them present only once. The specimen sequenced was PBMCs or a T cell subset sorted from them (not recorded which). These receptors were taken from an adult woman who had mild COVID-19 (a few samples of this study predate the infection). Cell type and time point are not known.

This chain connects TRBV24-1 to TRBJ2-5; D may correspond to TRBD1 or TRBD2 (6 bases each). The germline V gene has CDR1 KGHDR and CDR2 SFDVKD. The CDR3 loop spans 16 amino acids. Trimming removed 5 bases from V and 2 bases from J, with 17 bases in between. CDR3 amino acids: CATSASWGADQETQYF. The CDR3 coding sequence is TGTGCCACCAGTGCCTCTTGGGGGGCGGATCAAGAGACCCAGTACTTC.

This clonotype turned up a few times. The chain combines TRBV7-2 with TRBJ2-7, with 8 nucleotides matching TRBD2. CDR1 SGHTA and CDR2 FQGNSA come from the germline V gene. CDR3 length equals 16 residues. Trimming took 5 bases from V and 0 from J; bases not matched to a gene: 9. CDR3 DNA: TGTGCCAGCAGCGAAACACAGCGGGGGAGCTCCTACGAGCAGTACTTC. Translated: CASSETQRGSSYEQYF.

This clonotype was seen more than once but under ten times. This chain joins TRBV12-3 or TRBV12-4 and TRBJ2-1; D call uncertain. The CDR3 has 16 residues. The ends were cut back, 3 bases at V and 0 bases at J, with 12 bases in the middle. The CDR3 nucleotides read TGTGCCAGCAGTTTTCGTAGAGTGAACTCCTACAATGAGCAGTTCTTC. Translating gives CASSFRRVNSYNEQFF.

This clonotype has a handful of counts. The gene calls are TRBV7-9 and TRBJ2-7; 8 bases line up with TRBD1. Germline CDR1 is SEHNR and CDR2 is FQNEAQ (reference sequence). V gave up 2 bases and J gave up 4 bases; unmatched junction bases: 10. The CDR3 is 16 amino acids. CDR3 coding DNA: TGTGCCAGCAGCTTAACAGGGGGGACCGGGCCTTACGAGCAGTACTTC. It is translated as CASSLTGGTGPYEQYF.

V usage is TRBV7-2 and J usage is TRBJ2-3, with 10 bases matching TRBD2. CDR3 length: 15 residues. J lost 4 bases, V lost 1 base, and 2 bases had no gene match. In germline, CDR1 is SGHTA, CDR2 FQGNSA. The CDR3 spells CASSLERGGSDTQYF. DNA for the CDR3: TGTGCCAGCAGCTTAGAGCGGGGGGGGTCAGATACGCAGTATTTT.